Following are 27 T cell receptor beta chains from one sample sequenced in a study of beta chain features in type 1 diabetes. Every isolated RNA sample was fully reverse transcribed, so sequencing captured expressed TCRB transcripts. TCRdb keeps only in-frame clones here, not all; method: immunoSEQ multiplex PCR. The sample has fewer than 900,000 clones; roughly 16% are singletons. Sequenced material: naive CD4+ T cells from blood. These receptors were collected from a woman aged 18-29 years in good health.

The chain recombines TRBV6-1 with TRBJ2-7; D may correspond to TRBD1 or TRBD2 (5 bases each). The CDR3 runs to 15 residues. V was cut by 7 bases and J by 5 bases, with 21 bases left in between. Germline V gene data show CDR1 as MNHNS and CDR2 as SASEGT. The CDR3 sequence: CASMHPGARWDEQYF. For the CDR3, the DNA is TGTGCCAGCATGCACCCCGGGGCTCGGTGGGACGAGCAGTACTTC.

This CDR3 is CASSSSGYEQFF. CDR3 nucleotide sequence: TGTGCCAGCAGCTCTTCAGGGTATGAGCAGTTCTTC. The chain combines TRBV5-4 with TRBJ2-1; possible D gene TRBD1, 5 bases. Per germline, CDR1 SGHNT and CDR2 YYREEE (reference sequence). The CDR3 contains 12 residues. V dropped 3 bases and J dropped 8 bases, with 9 bases sitting between them.

Concerning this clone: The junction and the germline gene differ at one end; a read error may be behind it. The chain is built from TRBV14 and TRBJ1-2, with TRBD1 matching over 7 bases. Germline V gene lookup returns CDR1 SGHDN and CDR2 FVKESK. The CDR3 has 18 amino acids. This chain's CDR3 is CANSQEQTGLHFNYGYTF. CDR3 sequence (DNA): TGTGCCAACAGCCAAGAACAGACAGGGCTTCACTTCAACTATGGCTACACCTTC.

This clone was observed a few times. Within the sample, other DNA sequences also encode this same CDR3. The chain couples TRBV28 to TRBJ2-5, with 7 bases identical to TRBD1. The CDR3 runs 12 residues. Germline CDR1 and CDR2: MDHEN and SYDVKM. J was trimmed by 2 bases and V by 9 bases; bases with no gene match: 3. The CDR3 DNA is TGTGCCAGTCGACAGGGACAAGAGACCCAGTACTTC. Its protein product is CASRQGQETQYF.

The chain joins TRBV19 to TRBJ2-1; TRBD1 matches 9 bases. The CDR3 contains 16 residues. CDR1 and CDR2 (germline): LNHDA, SQIVND (reference sequence). With 5 bases clipped from V and 8 bases from J, the junction kept 13 bases outside the gene matches. CDR3 nucleotide sequence: TGTGCCAGTAGTGAGGCTGACAGGGGGATAATGGATGAGCAGTTCTTC. It yields the protein CASSEADRGIMDEQFF.

The genes are TRBV9 and TRBJ2-7; the D gene is possibly TRBD2 (5 bases). The CDR3 spans 15 residues. Germline lookup yields CDR1 SGDLS and CDR2 YYNGEE. Trimming took off 2 bases at V and 7 bases at J, with 19 bases between the two ends. The CDR3 loop is CASSVSPTRSTEQYF. Written as DNA, the CDR3 is TGTGCCAGCAGCGTCTCCCCCACTAGGTCTACGGAGCAGTACTTC.

The CDR3 loop reads CSVVRTSLNEQFF. CDR3 nucleotides: TGCAGCGTTGTGCGGACTAGCCTCAATGAGCAGTTCTTC. The J gene is TRBJ2-1, the V gene TRBV29-1; TRBD2 matches at 8 bases. J was trimmed by 6 bases and V by 4 bases; bases with no gene match: 5. From germline, CDR1 is SQVTM and CDR2 ANQGSEA. The CDR3 length is 13 residues.

This clone was seen a handful of times. The V and J genes are TRBV25-1 and TRBJ2-3; 9 bases map to TRBD1. The junction had 7 bases not matched to a gene; V was cut back by 2 bases and J by 4 bases. The CDR3 has 16 residues. The germline CDR1 and CDR2 sequences are MGHDK and SYGVNS. The chain's CDR3 is CASSEGTGGAADTQYF. DNA of the CDR3: TGTGCCAGCAGTGAAGGAACAGGGGGCGCGGCAGATACGCAGTATTTT.

The rearrangement uses TRBV10-3 and TRBJ2-2; D ambiguous. This CDR3 region has 15 residues. With 4 bases removed from V and 1 base from J, the gap between germline ends came to 10 bases. Germline V gene lookup returns CDR1 ENHRY and CDR2 SYGVKD. Written as DNA, the CDR3 is TGTGCCATCAGTGCGGTTAGACTGAACACCGGGGAGCTGTTTTTT. It is translated as CAISAVRLNTGELFF.

This clone was seen repeatedly, ten times or more. The chain has TRBV7-9 and TRBJ2-6; no firm D call. The CDR3 spans 13 residues. Between the trimmed V and J ends, which lost 1 base and 6 bases, there was a span of 4 bases. Germline values: CDR1 SEHNR, CDR2 FQNEAQ (reference sequence). CDR3 in DNA: TGTGCCAGCAGCTTAGAAATGGCCAACGTCCTGACTTTC. It codes for CASSLEMANVLTF.

This clone occurred a few times. The genes are TRBV11-3 and TRBJ2-3, with D possibly TRBD2 on 5 matching bases. V dropped 1 base and J dropped 1 base, with 6 bases sitting between them. Germline assignment: CDR1 SGHNT and CDR2 YENEEA. This CDR3 spans 14 amino acids. This chain's CDR3 is CASSLGGRTDTQYF. The CDR3 nucleotides read TGTGCCAGCAGCTTAGGCGGGCGCACAGATACGCAGTATTTT.

V and J are TRBV10-3 and TRBJ2-1; no reliable D call. Germline V gene sequence: CDR1 ENHRY, CDR2 SYGVKD. The CDR3 runs 15 residues. Trimming stripped 4 bases from V and 0 bases from J, with 10 bases between. The CDR3 nucleotides read TGTGCCATCAGTGGTTATACGAGCTCCTACAATGAGCAGTTCTTC. Encoded protein: CAISGYTSSYNEQFF.

The chain is built from TRBV7-3 and TRBJ2-1; D is unclear. Trimming stripped 5 bases from V and 4 bases from J, with 12 bases between. This CDR3 has 14 residues. CDR1 and CDR2 (germline): SGHTA, FQGTGA. CDR3 coding DNA: TGTGCCAGCAGCCGGCATTCCCCATACAATGAGCAGTTCTTC. This gives the protein CASSRHSPYNEQFF.

The genes are TRBV28 and TRBJ2-7, with D perhaps matching TRBD2 (6 bases). The CDR3 is 14 residues long. V lost 2 bases and J 2 bases, leaving 10 bases between the germline ends. The germline gives CDR1 MDHEN, CDR2 SYDVKM. As DNA, the CDR3 is TGTGCCAGCAGTTTAAGCGGGCCGACCTACGAGCAGTACTTC. Its protein is CASSLSGPTYEQYF.

V usage is TRBV10-3 and J usage is TRBJ2-5; tentative D call: TRBD1 (6 bases). Trimming took off 11 bases at V and 4 bases at J, with 26 bases between the two ends. Germline lookup yields CDR1 ENHRY and CDR2 SYGVKD. The CDR3 totals 16 residues. The CDR3 sequence is CASSLRDTIRRETQYF. CDR3 bases: TGTGCCTCAAGCCTTAGGGACACCATTAGGAGAGAGACCCAGTACTTC.

This clone came up a few times. The chain is built from TRBV28 and TRBJ2-3, with D hard to call. Looked up from germline, CDR1 is MDHEN and CDR2 is SYDVKM. The V and J ends lost 1 base and 7 bases respectively, with 12 bases between them. The CDR3 sequence is 14 residues long. CDR3 region: CASSLLAGTNTQYF. The DNA of the CDR3 is TGTGCCAGCAGTTTATTGGCAGGTACGAATACGCAGTATTTT. The variable domain in full, with the rest retrieved from reference TRBV28 and TRBJ2-3, is DVKVTQSSRYLVKRTGEKVFLECVQDMDHENMFWYRQDPGLGLRLIYFSYDVKMKEKGDIPEGYSVSREKKERFSLILESASTNQTSMYLCASSLLAGTNTQYFGPGTRLTVL.

This clone turned up a few times. J is TRBJ2-7 and V is TRBV4-3; TRBD1 might be the D (5 bases). V was clipped by 0 bases and J by 0 bases, with 9 bases between them. Per germline, CDR1 LGHNA and CDR2 YSLEER. The CDR3 runs to 15 residues. The CDR3 loop is CASSQDAGNSYEQYF. For the CDR3, the DNA is TGCGCCAGCAGCCAAGATGCAGGGAACTCCTACGAGCAGTACTTC.

The genes are TRBV27 and TRBJ1-4, with 8 bases matching TRBD1. The CDR3 is 16 residues long. Germline CDR1 reads MNHEY; CDR2 reads SMNVEV (reference sequence). The V segment lost 5 bases and the J segment 7 bases; nucleotides outside the gene matches: 12. The CDR3 DNA sequence: TGTGCCAGCAGTCCCGCAGGGGGCGTAAGGGGTGAAAAACTGTTTTTT. Translated, it gives CASSPAGGVRGEKLFF.

The CDR3 loop is CASSTKGAHYEQYF. In DNA, the CDR3 is TGTGCCAGCAGCACCAAGGGGGCCCACTACGAGCAGTACTTC. The V and J genes are TRBV9 and TRBJ2-7; 7 nucleotides agree with TRBD1. The germline V gene has CDR1 SGDLS and CDR2 YYNGEE. V trimming: 4 bases; J trimming: 3 bases; junction bases outside the gene matches: 7. This CDR3 has 14 amino acids.

This clone was counted only a few times. This sequence joins TRBV18 and TRBJ1-1; D is unclear. With 3 bases removed from V and 5 bases from J, the gap between germline ends came to 10 bases. CDR3 size: 13 residues. Germline V gene lookup returns CDR1 KGHSH and CDR2 LQKENI. The CDR3 protein is CASSPSGSTEAFF. The CDR3 DNA reads TGTGCCAGCTCACCCTCTGGCTCGACTGAAGCTTTCTTT.

The rearrangement links TRBV27 to TRBJ2-5; TRBD2 matches at 13 bases. Trimming removed 5 bases from V and 4 bases from J; junction bases left unmatched: 7. Germline assignment: CDR1 MNHEY and CDR2 SMNVEV (reference sequence). The CDR3 is 16 amino acids. CDR3 in DNA: TGTGCCAGCAGTCCCCCTCGACTAGCGGGAGGAGAGACCCAGTACTTC. Translating it yields CASSPPRLAGGETQYF.

Here the CDR3 reads CASSADTDTQYF. The CDR3 coding sequence is TGTGCCAGCAGCGCGGACACTGATACGCAGTATTTT. The chain employs TRBV5-4 and TRBJ2-3; D perhaps matches TRBD1 (5 bases). The germline V gene encodes CDR1 SGHNT and CDR2 YYREEE (reference sequence). The ends were cut back, 4 bases at V and 6 bases at J, with 9 bases in the middle. This CDR3 has 12 amino acids.

V usage is TRBV28 and J usage is TRBJ2-5; 13 bases map to TRBD2. From germline, CDR1 is MDHEN and CDR2 SYDVKM. V lost 5 bases and J lost 1; bases outside the gene matches: 4. The CDR3 is 16 amino acids. CDR3 sequence (DNA): TGTGCCAGCAGTCCGGGACTAGCGGGAAGCCAAGAGACCCAGTACTTC. Translation: CASSPGLAGSQETQYF.

About this clone itself: The junction shows a germline mismatch at one end, possibly a read error. The V call is TRBV7-2, the J call TRBJ2-7, with 13 bases identical to TRBD2. Germline values: CDR1 SGHTA, CDR2 FQGNSA. This CDR3 has 15 residues. The CDR3 protein is CASTLLAGGPGEQYF. For the CDR3, the DNA is TGTGCCAGCACCTTACTAGCGGGAGGGCCGGGGGAGCAGTACTTC.

The J gene is TRBJ2-3, the V gene TRBV5-1; D unresolved. The CDR3 covers 14 residues. Germline V gene data show CDR1 as SGHRS and CDR2 as YFSETQ. Trimming took off 5 bases at V and 2 bases at J, with 12 bases between the two ends. Here the CDR3 reads CASRMDRATDTQYF. CDR3 DNA: TGCGCCAGCAGAATGGACCGGGCCACAGATACGCAGTATTTT.

This clone turned up a few times. The chain couples TRBV9 to TRBJ2-1; 10 bases are a match to TRBD2. Germline V gives CDR1 SGDLS, CDR2 YYNGEE. Unmatched junction bases numbered 10, after V lost 0 bases and J lost 10 bases. The CDR3 loop spans 16 amino acids. The CDR3 loop is CASSVEALAGLREQFF. The DNA of the CDR3 is TGTGCCAGCAGCGTAGAGGCACTAGCGGGACTTCGAGAGCAGTTCTTC.

J is TRBJ2-2 and V is TRBV11-1; 7 bases are shared with TRBD1. The CDR3 spans 15 residues. The V segment lost 5 bases and the J segment 6 bases; nucleotides outside the gene matches: 9. The V gene's germline CDR1 is SGHAT and CDR2 FQDESV (reference sequence). The chain's CDR3 is CASSPRQGRAGELFF. CDR3 in DNA: TGTGCCAGCAGCCCTAGACAGGGAAGGGCCGGGGAGCTGTTTTTT.